This TCR beta chain was recorded in a study of Ad26.COV2.S vaccination and SARS-CoV-2 variants (dated by TCRdb to the early 2020s). About the full investigation: Donors in the vaccine arm were drawn from COV1001, a phase I-IIa trial of Ad26.COV2.S in healthy adults that was multicentre, randomized, double-blind and placebo-controlled. Ad26.COV2.S was administered intramuscularly at 5 x 10^10 or 1 x 10^11 viral particles, either as a single shot or as two shots given 56 days apart. Sequencing of the TCRbeta repertoire served to evaluate the specificity and breadth of SARS-CoV-2-reactive T cell receptors following Ad26.COV2.S vaccination. The TCR-sequenced set comprised approximately 30 samples: about 19 Ad26.COV2.S vaccine recipients, 5 placebo recipients and 8 SARS-CoV-2 convalescent individuals. Trial participants were randomized into five groups of five: low-dose or high-dose Ad26.COV2.S given once or twice, or placebo on both occasions. Throughout the experiments and outcome assessment, investigators stayed blinded to trial group allocation. On the study overall, not on this receptor specifically: The study was not powered for comparison of responses between vaccine doses or regimens. Vaccine and placebo recipients had comparable non-spike TCR breadth, which fits with the vaccine containing only spike. Compared with placebo recipients, Ad26.COV2.S recipients showed higher spike-specific TCR breadth (P = 0.0014). The authors noted that total T cell responses may have been underestimated by the TCR breadth and depth analyses. After vaccination, spike-specific CD8+ and CD4+ T cell responses were reported to show substantial breadth.

In the germline V gene, CDR1 corresponds to SQVTM and CDR2 to ANQGSEA. After removal of 6 bases from V and 10 bases from J, the junction retains 6 bases not matched to a gene. From its cysteine to its phenylalanine, the CDR3 spans 11 amino acids. Of the read, only the CDR3 DNA is kept; its 33 bases are in frame from base 1. Remarks on this clone: What antigen it recognizes has not been identified. Nothing much larger sits one base from this clone, and base qualities are not available.

Interpreted using the paper, the treatment or condition label stands for: around 19 received Ad26.COV2.S at low or high dose, single or two shots; 5 received placebo; per-sample allocation not given. For vaccine and placebo recipients, the sequenced repertoires came from samples collected on day 63 after the first injection. In Cohort 1b, some 25 adults aged 18-55 years were enrolled at a single site in Boston, USA, between 29 July and 7 August 2020. Ad26.COV2.S was a replication-incompetent adenovirus type 26 vector expressing a prefusion-stabilized SARS-CoV-2 spike protein from the original Wuhan strain. TCRbeta CDR3 regions were sequenced with the immunoSEQ Assay. After extraction, genomic DNA underwent amplification by bias-controlled multiplex PCR, followed by high-throughput sequencing. Processing in the source paper ran as follows. To quantify the absolute abundance of each unique TCRbeta CDR3 region, sequences were collapsed and filtered. T cell fraction was estimated by normalization of TCRbeta template counts to usable DNA, with usable DNA being measured through amplification of reference genes present in all nucleated cells. Repertoire TCRs were annotated as SARS-CoV-2-specific by exact matching of V gene, CDR3 amino acid sequence and J gene to a known reactive TCR set. MIRA supplied the reference SARS-CoV-2 TCR set, which was filtered for enrichment in COVID-19-positive ImmuneCODE repertoires so that public or cross-reactive TCRs were removed. Using the MIRA antigens, annotated TCRs were further analysed by specific ORF or by position within an ORF. Depth was the summed frequency of annotated unique rearrangements, while breadth was defined as annotated unique rearrangements over total unique productive rearrangements. Two-sided Wilcoxon rank-sum tests were applied when comparing TCR breadth between groups. Entries here come from immuneACCESS through TCRdb and include only in-frame sequences with V and J called. Some clones fail to appear in such tables; in the studies checked, an unresolved V gene covers under half of the shortfall, and the cause of the remainder is unknown. That table supplies the V and J calls and clone size; D and trimming were determined from the DNA. The sample data list under 300,000 clones, and approximately 90% of these were observed just once. About 2.7% of the sample is in the top ten clones.

The receptor was derived from a person aged 18-65 years who received the Ad26.COV2.S COVID-19 vaccine or a placebo. The chain was built from TRBV29-1 and TRBJ2-1, and 7 junction bases match TRBD2. The material sequenced was peripheral blood, taken in a trial of Ad26.COV2.S vaccine versus placebo. The CDR3 reads CSVRDYPEQFF. DNA sequence: TGCAGCGTACGGGACTATCCGGAGCAGTTCTTC.